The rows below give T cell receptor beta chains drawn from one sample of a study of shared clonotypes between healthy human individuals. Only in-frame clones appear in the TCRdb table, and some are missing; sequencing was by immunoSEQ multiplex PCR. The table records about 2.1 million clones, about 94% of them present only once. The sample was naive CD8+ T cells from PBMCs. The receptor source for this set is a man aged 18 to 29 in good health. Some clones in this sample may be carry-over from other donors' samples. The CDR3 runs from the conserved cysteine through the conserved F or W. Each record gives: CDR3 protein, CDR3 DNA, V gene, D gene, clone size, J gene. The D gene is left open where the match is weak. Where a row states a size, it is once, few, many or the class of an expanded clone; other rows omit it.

CASSAEGAGNTIYF TGTGCCAGCAGCGCTGAGGGGGCTGGAAACACCATATATTTT TRBV9 NA NA TRBJ1-3
CASSEGAWNTEAFF TGTGCCAGCAGCGAGGGGGCCTGGAACACTGAAGCTTTCTTT TRBV7-2 TRBD1 NA TRBJ1-1
CPSRVRYTGELFF TGTCCTTCTCGAGTCCGTTACACCGGGGAGCTGTTTTTT TRBV28 NA once TRBJ2-2
CASSLGGGRPRVTGELFF TGTGCCAGCAGCTTAGGCGGAGGGCGGCCGCGTGTAACCGGGGAGCTGTTTTTT TRBV5-5 NA once TRBJ2-2
CASREGQSGTGELFF TGTGCCAGCCGGGAAGGGCAGTCGGGCACCGGGGAGCTGTTTTTT TRBV7-9 NA NA TRBJ2-2
CASSPGASSTDTQYF TGTGCCAGCAGCCCGGGGGCCTCTAGCACAGATACGCAGTATTTT TRBV7-8 NA NA TRBJ2-3
CAWNVPTSGVGETQYF TGTGCCTGGAACGTCCCCACTAGCGGGGTGGGAGAGACCCAGTACTTC TRBV30 TRBD2 NA TRBJ2-5
CASSLTGGLYGYTF TGCGCCAGCAGCTTGACAGGGGGGCTCTATGGCTACACCTTC TRBV5-1 TRBD1 few TRBJ1-2
CASSPRDTSQPQHF TGTGCCAGCAGTCCCCGGGACACCAGTCAGCCCCAGCATTTT TRBV6-5 NA once TRBJ1-5
CASSPGGAGGPYEQYF TGTGCCAGCAGCCCGGGGGGCGCGGGAGGGCCCTACGAGCAGTACTTC TRBV7-9 TRBD2 NA TRBJ2-7
CASSEKRSSYNEQFF TGTGCCAGCAGTGAAAAGCGGAGCTCCTACAATGAGCAGTTCTTC TRBV2 NA NA TRBJ2-1
CASSSLWTRDNEQFF TGTGCCAGCAGTTCCCTCTGGACTAGAGATAATGAGCAGTTCTTC TRBV28 TRBD2 NA TRBJ2-1
CASSQGGSEQYF TGTGCCAGCAGCCAAGGAGGGAGCGAGCAGTACTTC TRBV13 NA NA TRBJ2-7
CASSIGRTGTGELFF TGTGCCAGTAGTATAGGTAGGACAGGGACCGGGGAGCTGTTTTTT TRBV19 TRBD1 NA TRBJ2-2
CASSQDRTRSNEQFF TGCGCCAGCAGCCAAGATAGGACTCGTTCCAATGAGCAGTTCTTC TRBV4-1 NA NA TRBJ2-1
CSVEDGQAYEQYF TGCAGCGTTGAAGATGGACAAGCCTACGAGCAGTACTTC TRBV29-1 NA NA TRBJ2-7
CASSPAGQAEAFF TGTGCCAGTTCCCCCGCGGGTCAGGCTGAAGCTTTCTTT TRBV7-9 NA NA TRBJ1-1
CASSYKSSGSSYNEQFF TGCGCCAGCAGCTACAAGTCTAGCGGGAGTTCCTACAATGAGCAGTTCTTC TRBV5-1 TRBD2 NA TRBJ2-1
CASSVEEQGEDYEQYF TGTGCCAGCAGCGTAGAGGAACAGGGGGAGGACTACGAGCAGTACTTC TRBV9 TRBD1 NA TRBJ2-7
CASSLRLAPGNEQFF TGTGCCAGCAGCCTCCGACTAGCGCCGGGAAATGAGCAGTTCTTC TRBV7-9 TRBD2 NA TRBJ2-1
CASSVEGSGRIYEQYF TGTGCCAGCAGCGTCGAGGGTAGCGGGAGAATCTACGAGCAGTACTTC TRBV9 TRBD2 NA TRBJ2-7
CASSYPRDTGELFF TGTGCCAGCAGCTACCCCAGAGACACCGGGGAGCTGTTTTTT TRBV5-6 NA NA TRBJ2-2
CASSAHPSGGGETQYF TGTGCCAGCAGCGCACACCCTAGCGGGGGGGGAGAGACCCAGTACTTC TRBV11-2 TRBD2 NA TRBJ2-5
CASSLEQHYEQYF TGTGCCAGCAGCTTAGAACAGCACTACGAGCAGTACTTC TRBV11-2 NA once TRBJ2-7
CASTDRRSNQPQHF TGTGCCAGTACCGACCGTAGGAGCAATCAGCCCCAGCATTTT TRBV19 NA NA TRBJ1-5
CASSLSLQETQYF TGCGCCAGCAGCCTCTCCTTACAAGAGACCCAGTACTTC TRBV4-1 NA NA TRBJ2-5
CASSPTGGSGYTF TGTGCCAGCAGCCCCACCGGGGGGTCTGGCTACACCTTC TRBV14 NA NA TRBJ1-2
CASSEEPGLAGGPYNEQFF TGCGCCAGCAGTGAGGAGCCGGGACTAGCGGGAGGGCCGTACAATGAGCAGTTCTTC TRBV10-1 TRBD2 few TRBJ2-1
CATSRARAGQETQYF TGTGCCACCAGCAGAGCCAGGGCGGGGCAAGAGACCCAGTACTTC TRBV15 NA NA TRBJ2-5
CASSLGGRGQYF TGTGCCAGCAGCTTGGGGGGCCGCGGACAGTACTTC TRBV5-6 NA NA TRBJ2-7
CASSGRRKDGETQYF TGCGCCAGCAGCGGTCGTAGGAAGGACGGGGAGACCCAGTACTTC TRBV4-3 NA NA TRBJ2-5
CASSKDRGDGYTF TGTGCCAGCAGTAAAGACAGGGGGGATGGCTACACCTTC TRBV2 TRBD1 NA TRBJ1-2
CASNLLAGGDNEQFF TGTGCCAGCAACCTACTAGCGGGAGGAGACAATGAGCAGTTCTTC TRBV2 TRBD2 once TRBJ2-1
CASSYSKQNTEAFF TGTGCCAGCAGTTACTCGAAACAGAACACTGAAGCTTTCTTT TRBV6-6 NA NA TRBJ1-1
CASSLLGGSTDTQYF TGTGCCAGCAGCTTATTGGGCGGGAGCACAGATACGCAGTATTTT TRBV7-6 NA NA TRBJ2-3
CASSLGPDSWETQYF TGTGCCAGCAGCTTAGGCCCGGACAGCTGGGAGACCCAGTACTTC TRBV11-3 NA NA TRBJ2-5
CASSLILEQYF TGTGCCAGCAGCTTAATCCTCGAGCAGTACTTC TRBV7-8 NA NA TRBJ2-7
CASSKLSNYNEQFF TGTGCCAGCAGCAAACTCTCAAACTACAATGAGCAGTTCTTC TRBV21-1 NA NA TRBJ2-1
CASSLALPGQIF TGTGCCAGCAGCTTAGCGCTCCCGGGACAGATCTTC TRBV7-8 TRBD1 NA TRBJ1-2
CASSVGGRNTEAFF TGTGCCAGCAGCGTGGGTGGGCGAAACACTGAAGCTTTCTTT TRBV9 NA NA TRBJ1-1
CASGMPFRLDGPTDGYTF TGTGCCAGCGGTATGCCTTTCCGGCTCGACGGCCCAACGGATGGCTACACCTTC TRBV27 NA NA TRBJ1-2
CASSQLSNEQFF TGTGCCAGCAGCCAACTCAGTAATGAGCAGTTCTTC TRBV7-6 NA NA TRBJ2-1
CASSWRRSGEQYF TGTGCCAGCAGCTGGAGGCGGTCCGGGGAGCAGTACTTC TRBV28 NA NA TRBJ2-7
CATTPEPGRADEQYF TGTGCCACCACCCCCGAACCCGGGAGGGCCGACGAGCAGTACTTC TRBV15 TRBD2 NA TRBJ2-7